This T cell receptor beta chain was sequenced for a study of cytomegalovirus exposure and HLA in healthy donors. With regard to this clone: The antigen is unknown.

General observations from the study: A few CMV-associated chains were confirmed in vitro to be specific for CMV antigens.

While the first cohort had about 610 subjects, the donors belonged to the separate validation cohort of 100 to 150 subjects. Germline CDR1 and CDR2: LGHNA and YNFKEQ. J lost 5 bases, V lost 4 bases, and 11 bases had no gene match. The CDR3 runs 16 residues. This table comes from immunoSEQ multiplex PCR, and its TCRdb copy is limited to in-frame clones, with some not included. Among over 200,000 clones, around 88% were seen once, and the ten largest hold around 3%. The sample comprised PBMCs. The chain employs TRBV4-2 and TRBJ2-1, with TRBD1 matching over 7 bases. The sequence was collected from a woman between 18 and 30 years old in good health and CMV-seronegative. This CDR3 is CASSPEPQDRNNEQFF. CDR3 coding DNA: TGTGCCAGCAGCCCAGAACCCCAGGACAGGAACAATGAGCAGTTCTTC.